This T cell receptor (beta chain) derives from a study of beta chain features in type 1 diabetes. Whole-study findings and limits: HLA effects on TCRB rearrangement stayed unresolved here. PCR could preferentially amplify shorter templates, alike in patients and controls. The naive, central memory and Treg TCRB repertoires showed an apparent similarity that was greater among patients than among healthy donors. Type 1 diabetes patients had moderately but significantly shorter TCRB CDR3s in all four CD4+ subsets.

Sorted cells reached over 95% purity in every population. Trimming stripped 1 base from V and 3 bases from J, with 10 bases between. The CDR3 sequence is 15 residues long. Per germline, CDR1 SGHNT and CDR2 YYREEE (reference sequence). This clone was seen more than once but under ten times. Its antigen remains unknown. The authors reverse transcribed all of the isolated RNA, so sequencing captured expressed TCRB transcripts. The protocol was immunoSEQ multiplex PCR, while the TCRdb copy is restricted to in-frame clones and leaves out a portion. The repertoire holds fewer than 350,000 clones, approximately 15% seen once, with 0.015% to 0.017% in the top ten.

The V and J genes are TRBV5-4 and TRBJ1-4; weak D call: TRBD1 (6 bases). Sequencing was done on a sample of naive CD4+ T cells from blood. This receptor was obtained from a man younger than 35 with type 1 diabetes. The CDR3 sequence is CASSLMGAANEKLFF. In nucleotides, the CDR3 is TGTGCCAGCAGCTTGATGGGGGCGGCTAATGAAAAACTGTTTTTT.